Below are 28 T cell receptor beta chains sequenced from a single sample in a study of regulatory T cells in long-lasting Graves disease. Stated time point: persistent/refractory GD, antithyroid drugs over 5 years with positive TRAb. RNA isolated from PBMCs was used to make the TCR library. The authors built TCR beta libraries using iRepertoire HTBI primers and Arm-PCR of CDR3 regions. One entry per CDR3 protein results from TCRdb running MiXCR on the multiplex PCR reads. There are 500,000 to 700,000 distinct CDR3 sequences in the sample; 30% occur only once, and around 40% lies in the top ten. This sample comprised peripheral blood mononuclear cells (PBMCs), obtained when the disease was refractory, from a patient treated with antithyroid drugs. Receptors were obtained from a female donor with Graves disease.

The table lists this clonotype with many counts. J is TRBJ1-1 and V is TRBV28; 9 bases line up with TRBD1. Losses at the gene ends were 4 bases for V and 1 base for J; bases not matched to a gene: 7. CDR3 length equals 16 residues. Germline assignment: CDR1 MDHEN and CDR2 SYDVKM. In DNA, the CDR3 is TGTGCCAGCAGTTGGGACAGGGACCTACCGAACACTGAAGCTTTCTTT. This sequence encodes CASSWDRDLPNTEAFF.

This clonotype was recorded many times. The V gene is TRBV2, the J gene TRBJ2-7; TRBD2 is a possible D gene (5 bases). CDR3 length: 14 amino acids. Trimming shortened V by 3 bases and J by 0 bases, and 9 bases separated the two germline ends. Germline V CDR1 and CDR2: SNHLY, FYNNEI. The CDR3: CASSDGVLSYEQYF. The CDR3 DNA sequence: TGTGCCAGCAGTGACGGGGTTCTCTCCTACGAGCAGTACTTC.

The CDR3 DNA sequence: TGTGCCAGCAGTCGGACGCGAAATCAGCCCCAGCATTTT. It yields the protein CASSRTRNQPQHF. The V gene is TRBV12-3 or TRBV12-4, the J gene TRBJ1-5, with D uncertain. Deletions cut 5 bases from V and 4 bases from J, with 9 bases between. This CDR3 comprises 13 residues.

The rearrangement links TRBV20-1 to TRBJ1-1; D might be TRBD1 (5 bases). CDR3 length: 13 amino acids. Germline values: CDR1 DFQATT, CDR2 SNEGSKA (reference sequence). The V end lost 3 bases, the J end lost 2 bases, and 10 bases lay between the germline ends. As DNA, the CDR3 is TGCAGTGCTAGGAGGGGACCTAACACTGAAGCTTTCTTT. This gives the protein CSARRGPNTEAFF.

The table lists this clonotype with a few counts. Compared with germline, one end of the junction differs, possibly owing to a read error. The chain couples TRBV4-1 to TRBJ2-7; TRBD2 matches 8 bases. In germline, CDR1 is MGHRA, CDR2 YSYEKL. The CDR3 has 12 residues. CDR3 coding DNA: TGCGCCAGCAGCCAAGGATTTAGCGGGATGTTCTTC. This sequence encodes CASSQGFSGMFF.

This rearrangement joins TRBV28 to TRBJ1-2; 8 bases fit TRBD1. Germline loops: CDR1 MDHEN, CDR2 SYDVKM. CDR3 size: 17 residues. V lost 3 bases to trimming and J lost 3 bases; unmatched junction nucleotides: 12. CDR3 in DNA: TGTGCCAGCAGTTTCCCCGTGGGACAGGCTAACGACTATGGCTACACCTTC. It encodes CASSFPVGQANDYGYTF.

This clonotype was picked up many times. The gene calls are TRBV28 and TRBJ1-4; 11 nucleotides match TRBD1. This CDR3 region has 15 residues. Trimming at V came to 6 bases and at J to 7 bases, leaving 7 bases not matched to a gene. Germline CDR1 reads MDHEN; CDR2 reads SYDVKM. The CDR3 sequence is CASSSSGTGGEKLFF. The CDR3, as DNA: TGTGCCAGCAGCTCCTCCGGGACAGGGGGTGAAAAACTGTTTTTT.

This clonotype has just a few counts. This chain uses TRBV19 with TRBJ1-4, with TRBD1 matching 9 bases. V shed 6 bases and J 7 bases; nucleotides not matched to a gene: 9. The CDR3 sequence is 15 residues long. Per germline, CDR1 LNHDA and CDR2 SQIVND (reference sequence). The CDR3 protein is CASSRLQGAREKLFF. CDR3 sequence (DNA): TGTGCCAGTAGCCGGTTACAGGGGGCGCGTGAAAAACTGTTTTTT. Full variable domain (remainder filled in from reference TRBV19 and TRBJ1-4): DGGITQSPKYLFRKEGQNVTLSCEQNLNHDAMYWYRQDPGQGLRLIYYSQIVNDFQKGDIAEGYSVSREKKESFPLTVTSAQKNPTAFYLCASSRLQGAREKLFFGSGTQLSVL.

V gene TRBV2 combines with J gene TRBJ2-7, with 8 bases fitting TRBD2. Germline V gene data show CDR1 as SNHLY and CDR2 as FYNNEI. The V and J ends lost 1 base and 6 bases, in that order; junction bases with no gene match: 14. CDR3 size: 17 residues. This CDR3 is CASSEVGSGGPLTEQYF. The CDR3, as DNA: TGTGCCAGCAGTGAAGTGGGGTCGGGAGGGCCCTTAACCGAGCAGTACTTC.

In its sample, this clonotype was seen a few times. The chain couples TRBV7-2 to TRBJ2-2, with no clear D. V shed 1 base and J shed 3 bases, with 9 bases lying between them. This CDR3 is 15 amino acids long. Germline V CDR1 and CDR2: SGHTA, FQGNSA. Here the CDR3 reads CASSLDAAYTGELFF. In nucleotides, the CDR3 is TGTGCCAGCAGCTTAGACGCCGCTTACACCGGGGAGCTGTTTTTT.

V is TRBV27 and J is TRBJ1-6, with D uncertain. Germline CDR1 is MNHEY and CDR2 is SMNVEV (reference sequence). The CDR3 is made up of 15 amino acids. V dropped 5 bases and J dropped 3 bases, with 11 bases sitting between them. CDR3 region: CASSQGLIYNSPLHF. The DNA for the CDR3 is TGTGCCAGCAGTCAAGGACTGATCTATAATTCACCCCTCCACTTT.

The V call is TRBV5-1, the J call TRBJ2-3; 15 bases map to TRBD2. The germline V gene has CDR1 SGHRS and CDR2 YFSETQ. Trimming removed 3 bases from V and 0 bases from J; junction bases left unmatched: 5. The CDR3 runs to 18 residues. Here the CDR3 DNA reads TGCGCCAGCAGCTCAGGACTAGCGGGAGGGCGGAGCACAGATACGCAGTATTTT. Its translation: CASSSGLAGGRSTDTQYF.

The chain has TRBV3-1 and TRBJ2-5; D might be TRBD2 (5 bases). V was shortened by 5 bases and J by 1 base, with 17 bases between the two germline ends. Germline CDR1 and CDR2: LGHDT and YNNKEL (reference sequence). The CDR3 covers 16 residues. This CDR3 reads CASSNRGLHSQETQYF. CDR3 DNA: TGTGCCAGCAGCAACCGCGGACTGCATTCCCAAGAGACCCAGTACTTC.

In this sample, this clonotype turned up a few times. The chain combines TRBV3-1 with TRBJ2-6; D ambiguous. Looked up from germline, CDR1 is LGHDT and CDR2 is YNNKEL (reference sequence). Trimming removed 1 base from V and 4 bases from J, with 8 bases in between. The CDR3 covers 15 residues. CDR3 nucleotide sequence: TGTGCCAGCAGCCAAGTCGGTTCCGGGGCCAACGTCCTGACTTTC. This codes for CASSQVGSGANVLTF.

The CDR3 nucleotides are TGTGCCAGCAGTTTGCCGGGTACGGTCCAAAACATTCAGTACTTC. Encoded protein: CASSLPGTVQNIQYF. The J gene is TRBJ2-4, the V gene TRBV6-2 or TRBV6-3; D is ambiguous. Germline V CDR1 and CDR2: MNHEY, SVGEGT. The V end was cut by 4 bases, the J end by 5 bases, with 15 bases between. CDR3 length: 15 amino acids.

The chain joins TRBV6-2 or TRBV6-3 to TRBJ2-7; 7 nucleotides agree with TRBD2. V trimming: 5 bases; J trimming: 0 bases; junction bases outside the gene matches: 4. The CDR3 sequence is 14 residues long. Germline V gene data show CDR1 as MNHEY and CDR2 as SVGEGT. As DNA, the CDR3 is TGTGCCAGCAGTCAATCTAGCGGCTCCTACGAGCAGTACTTC. Translation: CASSQSSGSYEQYF.

This clonotype was detected many times. The V gene is TRBV12-3 or TRBV12-4, the J gene TRBJ1-5; D uncertain. V was trimmed by 4 bases and J by 7 bases, leaving 23 bases between them. The CDR3 sequence is 17 residues long. The CDR3 reads CASSSGLLRNLGQPQHF. CDR3 coding DNA: TGTGCCAGCAGTTCCGGACTTCTACGCAATCTGGGGCAGCCCCAGCATTTT.

J is TRBJ1-1 and V is TRBV19, with unresolved D. The CDR3 has 13 amino acids. The germline CDR1 and CDR2 sequences are LNHDA and SQIVND (reference sequence). V dropped 8 bases and J dropped 1 base, with 11 bases sitting between them. The CDR3 is CASGTASNTEAFF. CDR3 coding DNA: TGTGCCAGTGGCACCGCCTCGAACACTGAAGCTTTCTTT.

The V call is TRBV5-4, the J call TRBJ2-7; 16 bases are shared with TRBD2. V shed 4 bases, J shed 6 bases, and the junction held 10 bases outside the gene matches. The CDR3 is 17 amino acids. CDR1 is SGHNT, CDR2 YYREEE, per germline (reference sequence). Here the CDR3 DNA reads TGTGCCAGCAGCCGAGGGACTAGCGGGAGGGCCAGGAGCGAGCAGTACTTC. Protein product: CASSRGTSGRARSEQYF.

This clonotype was detected only a few times. The V and J genes are TRBV5-6 and TRBJ1-2; the match to TRBD1 covers 8 bases. V shed 4 bases and J 5 bases; nucleotides not matched to a gene: 4. The germline CDR1 and CDR2 sequences are SGHDT and YYEEEE. The CDR3 is 13 residues long. The chain's CDR3 is CASSGQGLYGYTF. Written as DNA, the CDR3 is TGTGCCAGCAGCGGACAGGGTCTTTATGGCTACACCTTC.

This clonotype appeared many times. The CDR3 nucleotides are TGTGCCACCCGCGACGGAGCAGCCGAGCAGTACTTC. Encoded protein: CATRDGAAEQYF. The J gene is TRBJ2-7, the V gene TRBV28; D gene unclear. Trimming stripped 10 bases from V and 6 bases from J, with 16 bases between. Per the germline V gene, CDR1 is MDHEN and CDR2 is SYDVKM. The CDR3 totals 12 residues.

The V gene is TRBV6-2 or TRBV6-3, the J gene TRBJ1-5; D ambiguous. This CDR3 is 14 amino acids long. CDR1 is MNHEY and CDR2 is SVGEGT in the germline V gene. Trimming cost V 0 bases and J 4 bases, with 7 bases left between them. The CDR3 here is CASSYSYKNQPQHF. The CDR3 bases are TGTGCCAGCAGTTACTCGTACAAAAATCAGCCCCAGCATTTT.

A note on this clonotype: A read error is possible here, since a much larger clone lies one base away. The chain carries TRBV12-3 or TRBV12-4 and TRBJ2-2; maybe TRBD2 (6 bases). Between the trimmed V and J ends, which lost 5 bases and 0 bases, there was a span of 10 bases. The CDR3 runs 15 residues. The CDR3 spells CASSDRLANTGELFF. The CDR3 DNA reads TGTGCCAGCAGTGACAGACTAGCGAACACCGGGGAGCTGTTTTTT.

This clonotype was detected a few times. Written as DNA, the CDR3 is TGTGCCAGCAGTCCCCGACAGGGGACGCACACCTTC. Amino acid sequence: CASSPRQGTHTF. The rearrangement uses TRBV6-1 and TRBJ1-2, with 8 bases identical to TRBD1. The V gene end was trimmed by 5 bases and the J gene end by 12 bases; junction bases not matched to a gene: 8. The CDR3 runs 12 residues. CDR1 and CDR2 (germline): MNHNS, SASEGT.

This clonotype was seen only a few times. The J gene is TRBJ1-2, the V gene TRBV19; 8 bases line up with TRBD1. The CDR3 has 13 residues. The trim removed 9 bases at V and 3 bases at J, leaving 6 bases unmatched. In germline, CDR1 is LNHDA, CDR2 SQIVND (reference sequence). CDR3 in DNA: TGTGCCAGCCTTCAGGGGGCCGACTATGGCTACACCTTC. It encodes CASLQGADYGYTF.

The J gene is TRBJ2-7, the V gene TRBV5-1, with D tentatively TRBD1 or TRBD2 (5 bases each). Deletions cut 2 bases from V and 0 bases from J, with 12 bases between. Germline CDR1 and CDR2: SGHRS and YFSETQ. The CDR3 contains 15 residues. DNA for the CDR3: TGCGCCAGCAGCTTATCGGGGCCGAGCTCCTACGAGCAGTACTTC. Protein product: CASSLSGPSSYEQYF. Variable domain in full (rest from reference TRBV5-1 and TRBJ2-7): KAGVTQTPRYLIKTRGQQVTLSCSPISGHRSVSWYQQTPGQGLQFLFEYFSETQRNKGNFPGRFSGRQFSNSRSEMNVSTLELGDSALYLCASSLSGPSSYEQYFGPGTRLTVT.

Only a few counts were recorded for this clonotype. The chain couples TRBV5-1 to TRBJ2-6; D might be TRBD1 or TRBD2, each matching 5 bases. This CDR3 spans 16 amino acids. Looked up from germline, CDR1 is SGHRS and CDR2 is YFSETQ. Deletions cut 5 bases from V and 1 base from J, with 13 bases between. Written as DNA, the CDR3 is TGCGCCAGCAGAGGGGACGGAATTTCTGGGGCCAACGTCCTGACTTTC. Encoded protein: CASRGDGISGANVLTF.

This clonotype was observed a handful of times. The rearrangement links TRBV20-1 to TRBJ1-1; tentatively, D is TRBD1 (6 bases). Germline-derived CDR1 and CDR2 are DFQATT and SNEGSKA (reference sequence). V dropped 4 bases and J dropped 7 bases, with 10 bases sitting between them. This CDR3 comprises 11 residues. The CDR3 reads CSATNRVEAFF. The DNA for the CDR3 is TGCAGTGCTACGAACAGGGTTGAAGCTTTCTTT.